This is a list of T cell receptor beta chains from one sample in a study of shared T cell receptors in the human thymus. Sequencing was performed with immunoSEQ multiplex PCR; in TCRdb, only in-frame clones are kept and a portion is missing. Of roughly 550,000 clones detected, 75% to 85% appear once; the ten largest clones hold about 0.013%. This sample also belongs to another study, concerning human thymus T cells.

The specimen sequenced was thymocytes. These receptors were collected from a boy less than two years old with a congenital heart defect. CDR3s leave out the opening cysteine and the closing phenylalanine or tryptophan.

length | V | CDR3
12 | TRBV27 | ASSLSRQGRGYT
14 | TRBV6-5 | ASSYLGTPIAGELF
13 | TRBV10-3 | AISESGGFQETQY
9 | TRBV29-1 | SVARDTEAF
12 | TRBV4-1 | ASSQDCETYEQY
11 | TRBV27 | ASSLTGWLGYT
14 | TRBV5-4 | ASSFPGTSGSNEQF
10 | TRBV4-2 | ASSQDLVTQY
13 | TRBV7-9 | AGSLGGTGPYEQY
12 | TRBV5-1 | ASSPGLYQETQY
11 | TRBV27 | ASSFRGFHEQY
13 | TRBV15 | ATSPTSGRTNEQF
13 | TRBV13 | ASSPRSLWAYEQY
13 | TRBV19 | ASSIGRRGNQPQH
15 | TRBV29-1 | SVEARGAWVSYNEQF
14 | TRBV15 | ATSRDCQTDPYGYT
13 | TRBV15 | ATKTGGRYGDTQY
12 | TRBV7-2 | ASSLTLGPYEQY
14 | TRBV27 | ASSTNHRTGEETQY
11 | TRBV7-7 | ASSPGRATEAF
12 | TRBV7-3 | ASSTSGREYEQY
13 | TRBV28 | ASFGTVYSNQPQH
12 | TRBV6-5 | ASSYGDTAYGYT
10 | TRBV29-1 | SVARETGELF
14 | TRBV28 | ASSLWGQVCWYEQY
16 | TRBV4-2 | ASSPDGEREGVTGELF
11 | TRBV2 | ASRRNGNEKLF
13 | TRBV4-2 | ASSQDPWRGGEQY
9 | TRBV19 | ASSPGERKH
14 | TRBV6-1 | ASSETRTSESYEQY
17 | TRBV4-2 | ASSHGPLADLAGEYEQY
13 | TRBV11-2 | ASSHLWHRSYEQY
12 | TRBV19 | ASSIRQGSTEAF
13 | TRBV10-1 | ASSEPRDRPHEQF
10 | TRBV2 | ASRPTDFEAF
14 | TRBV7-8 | ASSYPNRGKIYEQY
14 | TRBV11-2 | ASSLDTGLNGNTIY
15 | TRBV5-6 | ASSYSGPQHSTDTQY
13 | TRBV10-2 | ASRETSGNFYEQY
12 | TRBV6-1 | ASSPPGKNTEAF
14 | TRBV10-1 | ASSLPGQGPDTEAF
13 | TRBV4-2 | ASSPAPGPYNEQF
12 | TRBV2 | ASSSGSSNQPQH
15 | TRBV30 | AWSGAPGQPSTDTQY